This passage covers 18 T cell receptor beta chains from one sample sequenced in a study of shared clonotypes between healthy human individuals. The naive CD8 fraction comprised CD45RO-negative cells positively selected for CCR7 and excluded terminally differentiated effector memory CD45RA+ cells. The repertoire was sequenced with immunoSEQ multiplex PCR; TCRdb's copy has only in-frame clones and lacks some. The top ten clones hold 1% to 1.5% of a sample with around 2,000,000 clones, over 85% of them seen once. The source material was naive CD8+ T cells sorted from blood. The receptors shown here come from a man between 18 and 29 years old in good health.

V and J are TRBV29-1 and TRBJ1-3; unclear D gene. Germline loops: CDR1 SQVTM, CDR2 ANQGSEA. V gave up 2 bases and J gave up 1 base, with 0 bases separating them. This CDR3 contains 11 residues. The CDR3 reads CSVESGNTIYF. In DNA, the CDR3 is TGCAGCGTTGAATCTGGAAACACCATATATTTT.

The V gene is TRBV4-1, the J gene TRBJ2-1, with a weak D call TRBD2 (6 bases). The germline V gene has CDR1 MGHRA and CDR2 YSYEKL. CDR3 size: 16 residues. Between the trimmed V and J ends, which lost 0 bases and 7 bases, there was a span of 16 bases. CDR3 protein: CASSQERMAGLNEQFF. The CDR3 nucleotides read TGCGCCAGCAGCCAAGAGCGGATGGCGGGGCTTAATGAGCAGTTCTTC.

The V call is TRBV28, the J call TRBJ2-1, with 7 bases aligning to TRBD2. Trimming at V came to 4 bases and at J to 8 bases, leaving 11 bases not matched to a gene. The CDR3 is 15 residues long. Germline V gene data show CDR1 as MDHEN and CDR2 as SYDVKM. This CDR3 reads CASSSRDYGLDEQFF. DNA of the CDR3: TGTGCCAGCAGTTCCCGGGACTACGGCCTCGATGAGCAGTTCTTC. Using reference TRBV28 and TRBJ2-1 for the parts outside the CDR3, the full variable domain is DVKVTQSSRYLVKRTGEKVFLECVQDMDHENMFWYRQDPGLGLRLIYFSYDVKMKEKGDIPEGYSVSREKKERFSLILESASTNQTSMYLCASSSRDYGLDEQFFGPGTRLTVL.

J is TRBJ2-1 and V is TRBV2, with a possible D match to TRBD2 (7 bases). V was shortened by 3 bases and J by 4 bases, with 16 bases between the two germline ends. This CDR3 has 16 residues. Per germline, CDR1 SNHLY and CDR2 FYNNEI. The CDR3 spells CASSDFKGGAYNEQFF. Written as DNA, the CDR3 is TGTGCCAGCAGTGATTTTAAGGGGGGGGCATACAATGAGCAGTTCTTC.

This clone occurred once. This chain joins TRBV2 and TRBJ2-5, with 9 bases identical to TRBD2. CDR3 length: 16 residues. Germline V lookup: CDR1 SNHLY, CDR2 FYNNEI. The V and J ends lost 8 bases and 2 bases, in that order; junction bases with no gene match: 12. The CDR3 coding sequence is TGTGCCAGCGGGGACCTAGCGGCGGGAGGGCAAGAGACCCAGTACTTC. This encodes CASGDLAAGGQETQYF.

CDR3 nucleotides: TGTGCCAGCAGCTTAGACGAACCGATCCATACGCAGTATTTT. Translated, it gives CASSLDEPIHTQYF. V and J are TRBV11-2 and TRBJ2-3; D is unresolved. In germline, CDR1 is SGHAT, CDR2 FQNNGV. The V end was cut by 0 bases, the J end by 7 bases, with 11 bases between. The CDR3 sequence is 14 residues long.

The chain recombines TRBV29-1 with TRBJ2-6; D tentatively fits TRBD1 or TRBD2 (5 bases each). The germline V gene encodes CDR1 SQVTM and CDR2 ANQGSEA. V was cut by 4 bases and J by 0 bases, with 16 bases left in between. This CDR3 spans 17 amino acids. The CDR3: CSVVSRGLYSGANVLTF. In nucleotides, the CDR3 is TGCAGCGTTGTCTCCCGGGGCCTTTACTCTGGGGCCAACGTCCTGACTTTC.

This clone occurred once. V usage is TRBV9 and J usage is TRBJ1-1, with D possibly matching TRBD1 (6 bases). V was trimmed by 4 bases and J by 3 bases, leaving 13 bases between them. Per germline, CDR1 SGDLS and CDR2 YYNGEE. The CDR3 covers 14 residues. The DNA for the CDR3 is TGTGCCAGCAGCCTAGATACAGGGTACACTGAAGCTTTCTTT. Its protein is CASSLDTGYTEAFF. Together with reference TRBV9 and TRBJ1-1, the CDR3 gives the full variable domain: DSGVTQTPKHLITATGQRVTLRCSPRSGDLSVYWYQQSLDQGLQFLIQYYNGEERAKGNILERFSAQQFPDLHSELNLSSLELGDSALYFCASSLDTGYTEAFFGQGTRLTVV.

This chain connects TRBV7-2 to TRBJ2-3; TRBD2 aligns across 11 bases. The junction had 10 bases not matched to a gene; V was cut back by 1 base and J by 4 bases. Germline-derived CDR1 and CDR2 are SGHTA and FQGNSA. This CDR3 is 18 amino acids long. The CDR3 DNA is TGTGCCAGCAGCTTAGGGCTAGCGGGAGGATATGGGGCAGATACGCAGTATTTT. Protein product: CASSLGLAGGYGADTQYF.

This rearrangement joins TRBV28 to TRBJ2-5; no clear D gene. CDR3 length: 14 residues. The V and J ends lost 3 bases and 2 bases respectively, with 10 bases between them. CDR1 is MDHEN, CDR2 SYDVKM, per germline. The CDR3 DNA reads TGTGCCAGCAGTTTCCGCGGCGGACAAGAGACCCAGTACTTC. Its protein product is CASSFRGGQETQYF.

The chain uses TRBV7-9 and TRBJ2-2; D gene unclear. CDR3 length: 13 residues. Trimming shortened V by 5 bases and J by 9 bases, and 13 bases separated the two germline ends. The germline CDR1 and CDR2 sequences are SEHNR and FQNEAQ (reference sequence). The CDR3 bases are TGTGCCAGCAGCCCTCCAGTTGACCGGGAGCTGTTTTTT. This encodes CASSPPVDRELFF. The full variable domain, with the rest looked up from reference TRBV7-9 and TRBJ2-2, is DTGVSQNPRHKITKRGQNVTFRCDPISEHNRLYWYRQTLGQGPEFLTYFQNEAQLEKSRLLSDRFSAERPKGSFSTLEIQRTEQGDSAMYLCASSPPVDRELFFGEGSRLTVL.

The chain carries TRBV2 and TRBJ1-2, with D maybe TRBD1 (6 bases). From germline, CDR1 is SNHLY and CDR2 FYNNEI. Trimming took 3 bases from V and 8 from J, leaving 16 bases between them. The CDR3 length is 14 residues. The CDR3 loop is CASSEGARFWGYTF. The CDR3 region has the DNA TGTGCCAGCAGTGAGGGGGCCCGGTTTTGGGGCTACACCTTC.

The gene calls are TRBV2 and TRBJ2-2; 10 nucleotides align to TRBD1. Germline lookup yields CDR1 SNHLY and CDR2 FYNNEI. The CDR3 spans 17 residues. Losses at the gene ends were 4 bases for V and 0 bases for J; bases not matched to a gene: 5. The CDR3 sequence is CASSVPGQGANTGELFF. CDR3 DNA sequence: TGTGCCAGCAGTGTTCCCGGACAGGGGGCGAACACCGGGGAGCTGTTTTTT. The full variable domain, with the rest looked up from reference TRBV2 and TRBJ2-2, is EPEVTQTPSHQVTQMGQEVILRCVPISNHLYFYWYRQILGQKVEFLVSFYNNEISEKSEIFDDQFSVERPDGSNFTLKIRSTKLEDSAMYFCASSVPGQGANTGELFFGEGSRLTVL.

For this clone: This specimen includes other DNA sequences encoding the same CDR3. The J gene is TRBJ1-1, the V gene TRBV5-6; no clear D gene. CDR1 and CDR2 (germline): SGHDT, YYEEEE. This CDR3 is built from 12 residues. Between the trimmed V and J ends, which lost 3 bases and 4 bases, there was a span of 7 bases. The CDR3 DNA follows: TGTGCCAGCAGCTGGGGTGGCACTGAAGCTTTCTTT. Protein: CASSWGGTEAFF.

J is TRBJ1-5 and V is TRBV19; TRBD1 is a possible D gene (5 bases). V was shortened by 4 bases and J by 5 bases, with 15 bases between the two germline ends. Germline CDR1 reads LNHDA; CDR2 reads SQIVND (reference sequence). The CDR3 extends over 15 amino acids. CDR3 amino acids: CASSRGDRLDQPQHF. The CDR3 DNA reads TGTGCCAGTAGTAGGGGCGACAGACTTGATCAGCCCCAGCATTTT.

The chain is built from TRBV7-9 and TRBJ2-5, with TRBD2 matching 12 bases. Germline V lookup: CDR1 SEHNR, CDR2 FQNEAQ (reference sequence). The CDR3 is 16 amino acids. V was clipped by 6 bases and J by 5 bases; unmatched bases: 10. This chain's CDR3 is CASSPWTSGVVETQYF. The CDR3 DNA sequence: TGTGCCAGCAGTCCCTGGACTAGCGGGGTTGTTGAGACCCAGTACTTC.

The chain uses TRBV19 and TRBJ2-7; tentative D call: TRBD2 (5 bases). The CDR3 length is 15 residues. The germline gives CDR1 LNHDA, CDR2 SQIVND (reference sequence). The ends were cut back, 5 bases at V and 7 bases at J, with 21 bases in the middle. The CDR3 sequence: CASSVRGGADWEQYF. The CDR3 bases are TGTGCCAGTAGTGTCCGTGGAGGTGCGGATTGGGAGCAGTACTTC.

V gene TRBV11-2 combines with J gene TRBJ1-4, with D possibly matching TRBD1 (6 bases). Trimming took off 3 bases at V and 0 bases at J, with 11 bases between the two ends. CDR1 is SGHAT, CDR2 FQNNGV, per germline. The CDR3 is made up of 16 amino acids. CDR3 residues: CASSFPRGATNEKLFF. In DNA form, the CDR3 reads TGTGCCAGCAGCTTTCCCAGGGGAGCAACTAATGAAAAACTGTTTTTT.